The 26 T cell receptor beta chains reported below all come from one sample, sequenced in a study of molecular identifiers for immune sequencing clone quantification. In TCRdb, the PCR reads were re-called with MiXCR into one record per CDR3 protein. The profile shows hundreds of thousands of distinct CDR3 sequences, approximately 24% of them singletons. The sequenced sample consisted of naive CD8+ T cells from blood, with Jurkat cell RNA spiked in. The subset is: FACS-sorted CD8+CD4-CCR7+CD45RA+ naive T cells. The receptors were sampled from a human donor in good health. Some libraries in this study had Jurkat cell RNA spiked in.

The table lists this clonotype with a few counts. CDR3 sequence: CASSLGAPSPVYGYTF. The DNA of the CDR3 is TGTGCCAGCAGCTTGGGAGCTCCGAGCCCGGTGTATGGCTACACCTTC. The chain is built from TRBV5-6 and TRBJ1-2; D gene uncertain. From germline, CDR1 is SGHDT and CDR2 YYEEEE. V lost 0 bases to trimming and J lost 5 bases, with 17 bases between them. This CDR3 is 16 amino acids long.

This clonotype was observed at least ten times. The chain recombines TRBV20-1 with TRBJ2-7, with a weak D call TRBD2 (6 bases). Between the trimmed V and J ends, which lost 6 bases and 4 bases, there was a span of 22 bases. There are 15 residues in the CDR3. Germline values: CDR1 DFQATT, CDR2 SNEGSKA (reference sequence). CDR3 sequence: CSATKPTSGAYEQYF. CDR3 in DNA: TGCAGTGCCACGAAGCCGACTAGTGGGGCATACGAGCAGTACTTC.

This clonotype showed up just a few times. The rearrangement joins TRBV27 to TRBJ2-7; 7 bases map to TRBD1. Germline V gene lookup returns CDR1 MNHEY and CDR2 SMNVEV (reference sequence). The CDR3 loop spans 14 amino acids. With 5 bases clipped from V and 2 bases from J, the junction kept 6 bases outside the gene matches. The CDR3 coding sequence is TGTGCCAGCAGTATCGCCGGGACAGCCTACGAGCAGTACTTC. It codes for CASSIAGTAYEQYF.

A few counts support this clonotype. The chain joins TRBV2 to TRBJ2-1; D is perhaps TRBD2 (5 bases). The CDR3 length is 17 residues. Trimming cost V 6 bases and J 0 bases, with 18 bases left between them. From germline, CDR1 is SNHLY and CDR2 FYNNEI. The CDR3 DNA reads TGTGCCAGCAGGAGGACTGGCGGTACTAACTCCTACAATGAGCAGTTCTTC. It translates to CASRRTGGTNSYNEQFF.

The chain couples TRBV4-3 to TRBJ1-2; D not resolved. V was trimmed by 0 bases and J by 10 bases, leaving 15 bases between them. Germline CDR1 LGHNA, CDR2 YSLEER. The CDR3 extends over 14 amino acids. The CDR3 DNA is TGCGCCAGCAGCCAAGATGGAGTGGGGTATCACTACACCTTC. Its protein product is CASSQDGVGYHYTF.

This clonotype was found many times. V usage is TRBV3-1 and J usage is TRBJ2-2; possible D gene TRBD1, 6 bases. This CDR3 spans 13 amino acids. Germline loops: CDR1 LGHDT, CDR2 YNNKEL (reference sequence). Trimming removed 4 bases from V and 6 bases from J, with 9 bases in between. As DNA, the CDR3 is TGTGCCAGCAGCCCTACAGGGCCCGGGGAGCTGTTTTTT. Encoded protein: CASSPTGPGELFF. Variable domain in full (rest from reference TRBV3-1 and TRBJ2-2): DTAVSQTPKYLVTQMGNDKSIKCEQNLGHDTMYWYKQDSKKFLKIMFSYNNKELIINETVPNRFSPKSPDKAHLNLHINSLELGDSAVYFCASSPTGPGELFFGEGSRLTVL.

The CDR3 DNA reads TGCGCCAGCAGCCAAGAGGCCCGTGGGGGGAGCAATCAGCCCCAGCATTTT. Protein: CASSQEARGGSNQPQHF. The chain combines TRBV4-1 with TRBJ1-5; a weak D match, TRBD1 (5 bases). Germline loops: CDR1 MGHRA, CDR2 YSYEKL. V was shortened by 0 bases and J by 1 base, with 13 bases between the two germline ends. The CDR3 extends over 17 amino acids.

The chain is built from TRBV11-2 and TRBJ2-1; TRBD2 aligns across 9 bases. Germline V gene lookup returns CDR1 SGHAT and CDR2 FQNNGV. The V and J ends lost 1 base and 2 bases, in that order; junction bases with no gene match: 6. The CDR3 contains 17 residues. CDR3 in amino acids: CASSLALRGGAYNEQFF. CDR3 nucleotides: TGTGCCAGCAGCTTAGCTTTGCGGGGGGGAGCCTACAATGAGCAGTTCTTC.

The table lists this clonotype with many counts. The genes are TRBV20-1 and TRBJ1-5; D is uncertain. The germline CDR1 and CDR2 sequences are DFQATT and SNEGSKA (reference sequence). This CDR3 is 12 amino acids long. V lost 3 bases, J lost 1 base, and 4 bases lay in between. CDR3 bases: TGCAGTGCTAGTTTGAGCAATCAGCCCCAGCATTTT. Translating gives CSASLSNQPQHF.

Regarding this clonotype: The CDR3 does not end in the conserved phenylalanine or tryptophan, so this is likely a read error. The DNA is left out, because the CDR3 cannot be placed on it with certainty; the CDR3 is given as TCRdb lists it. This chain's CDR3 is CASSQVRANYDDTL. The chain couples TRBV4-1 to TRBJ1-2. CDR1 is MGHRA, CDR2 YSYEKL, per germline. The CDR3 has 14 residues if both end residues are counted.

This clonotype was recorded a few times. It may be a read error: a sequence one base away is much more abundant. The chain couples TRBV5-3 to TRBJ2-7; D is undetermined. TRBV5-3 has ORF status, its function being uncertain. The V end lost 10 bases, the J end lost 2 bases, and 19 bases lay between the germline ends. This CDR3 comprises 14 residues. The CDR3 DNA reads as TGTGCCGGCAGCCTGGAGTTGGCCCCCTACGAGCAGTACTTC. As protein: CAGSLELAPYEQYF.

This clonotype was detected many times. The chain carries TRBV7-2 and TRBJ1-5; D perhaps matches TRBD1 (5 bases). The V and J ends lost 2 bases and 5 bases respectively, with 10 bases between them. The germline CDR1 and CDR2 sequences are SGHTA and FQGNSA. This CDR3 is built from 14 residues. In DNA form, the CDR3 reads TGTGCCAGCAGCTTATGGGGGATCGATCAGCCCCAGCATTTT. Its translation is CASSLWGIDQPQHF.

The sample holds a few counts of this clonotype. The chain combines TRBV13 with TRBJ2-3; 14 nucleotides align to TRBD2. Germline lookup yields CDR1 PRHDT and CDR2 FYEKMQ (reference sequence). J was trimmed by 2 bases and V by 0 bases; bases with no gene match: 4. The CDR3 spans 18 residues. This chain's CDR3 is CASSLGTSGGVDTDTQYF. In nucleotides, the CDR3 is TGTGCCAGCAGCTTAGGGACTAGCGGGGGGGTAGACACAGATACGCAGTATTTT.

This clonotype was counted ten times or more. The gene calls are TRBV27 and TRBJ2-4; D is perhaps TRBD2 (6 bases). The CDR3 has 14 residues. V lost 2 bases to trimming and J lost 3 bases, with 8 bases between them. CDR1 and CDR2 from the germline V gene are MNHEY and SMNVEV (reference sequence). The CDR3 loop reads CASSLRGGKNIQYF. For the CDR3, the DNA is TGTGCCAGCAGTTTAAGGGGAGGCAAAAACATTCAGTACTTC.

CDR3 in amino acids: CSAPRAYNEQFF. The CDR3 DNA reads as TGCAGTGCCCCACGCGCCTACAATGAGCAGTTCTTC. The rearrangement uses TRBV20-1 and TRBJ2-1; D call uncertain. There are 12 residues in the CDR3. V dropped 6 bases and J dropped 2 bases, with 8 bases sitting between them. Germline V gene lookup returns CDR1 DFQATT and CDR2 SNEGSKA (reference sequence).

As for this clonotype: As the CDR3 is not closed by the conserved phenylalanine or tryptophan, this likely results from a read error. J is TRBJ1-1 and V is TRBV19, with 9 positions matching TRBD1. The CDR3 is 14 amino acids. V was pared by 3 bases and J by 5 bases, with 4 bases of the junction left unmatched. CDR1 LNHDA and CDR2 SQIVND come from the germline V gene (reference sequence). CDR3 region: CASSITGGATEAFL. The CDR3 DNA reads as TGTGCCAGTAGTATTACAGGGGGCGCGACTGAAGCTTTCCTT.

Points on this clonotype: Because the CDR3 is missing its conserved closing phenylalanine or tryptophan, this is likely a read error. V is TRBV6-5 and J is TRBJ2-7; TRBD2 matches at 7 bases. Germline V CDR1 and CDR2: MNHEY, SVGAGI. The CDR3 length is 14 residues. The ends lost 3 bases at V and 3 bases at J; junction bases unmatched: 5. Here the CDR3 reads CASSYVREGYEQYL. The CDR3, as DNA: TGTGCCAGCAGTTATGTCAGGGAGGGCTACGAGCAGTACCTC.

This clonotype was seen once. This chain joins TRBV28 and TRBJ2-6, with 7 bases lining up with TRBD2. Germline V CDR1 and CDR2: MDHEN, SYDVKM. The CDR3 is 18 residues long. V shed 6 bases, J shed 0 bases, and the junction held 11 bases outside the gene matches. The CDR3, as DNA: TGTGCCAGCAGCGGCTCGACACTAGCGATCTCTGGGGCCAACGTCCTGACTTTC. The encoded protein is CASSGSTLAISGANVLTF.

This clonotype has ten or more counts. This chain links TRBV30 with TRBJ1-1, with D uncertain. The V gene lost 4 bases and the J gene lost 7 bases, with 13 bases spanning the gap. The CDR3 loop spans 12 amino acids. CDR1 GTSNPN and CDR2 SVGIG come from the germline V gene (reference sequence). The CDR3 loop is CAWTPTRFEAFF. Written as DNA, the CDR3 is TGTGCCTGGACTCCCACCCGTTTTGAAGCTTTCTTT.

The rearrangement uses TRBV30 and TRBJ2-7; the D gene is possibly TRBD1 (7 bases). Trimming cost V 1 base and J 6 bases, with 22 bases left between them. Per germline, CDR1 GTSNPN and CDR2 SVGIG (reference sequence). This CDR3 has 16 residues. The chain's CDR3 is CAWSDDPGGGSSEQYF. Written as DNA, the CDR3 is TGTGCCTGGAGTGACGACCCCGGAGGGGGCTCGTCCGAGCAGTACTTC.

In regard to this clonotype: A much larger clone differs by one base, so this may be a read error. The chain uses TRBV15 and TRBJ2-3; no clear D. The V gene's germline CDR1 is LNHNV and CDR2 YYDKDF (reference sequence). The CDR3 has 14 amino acids. The CDR3 DNA reads as TGTGCCACCAGCAGAGAGTATAGCACAGATACGCAGAATTTT. It specifies CATSREYSTDTQNF.

Ten or more counts support this clonotype. The CDR3 DNA reads TGTGCCAGCAGCCAAGTCAACTATGGCTACACCTTC. Its protein is CASSQVNYGYTF. V is TRBV3-1 and J is TRBJ1-2, with D uncertain. V lost 1 base to trimming and J lost 2 bases, with 2 bases between them. The CDR3 extends over 12 amino acids. The germline V gene has CDR1 LGHDT and CDR2 YNNKEL (reference sequence).

This clonotype was counted at least ten times. The rearrangement links TRBV2 to TRBJ1-5, with D possibly being TRBD1 (6 bases). The CDR3 contains 18 residues. Trimming shortened V by 5 bases and J by 1 base, and 21 bases separated the two germline ends. Germline CDR1 reads SNHLY; CDR2 reads FYNNEI. The CDR3 loop reads CASSPISSRGLSNQPQHF. The CDR3 DNA is TGTGCCAGCAGTCCTATATCTTCCAGGGGATTAAGCAATCAGCCCCAGCATTTT.

This clonotype was seen many times. The rearrangement links TRBV5-1 to TRBJ1-5; 8 bases agree with TRBD1. Germline assignment: CDR1 SGHRS and CDR2 YFSETQ. V dropped 7 bases and J dropped 0; count of bases not matched to a gene: 18. CDR3 length equals 19 residues. CDR3 residues: CASSHEAGQVGYSNQPQHF. The CDR3 DNA is TGCGCCAGCTCACACGAGGCGGGACAGGTGGGTTATAGCAATCAGCCCCAGCATTTT.

The table lists this clonotype with many counts. The CDR3 here is CASSEYTSGDNEQFF. As DNA, the CDR3 is TGTGCCAGCAGTGAATACACTAGCGGAGACAATGAGCAGTTCTTC. J is TRBJ2-1 and V is TRBV25-1; 8 bases fit TRBD2. This CDR3 is built from 15 residues. CDR1 MGHDK and CDR2 SYGVNS come from the germline V gene. The V gene end was trimmed by 0 bases and the J gene end by 5 bases; junction bases not matched to a gene: 3.

This clonotype has a count of ten or more. The V and J genes are TRBV28 and TRBJ2-6, with D possibly matching TRBD1 (6 bases). This CDR3 comprises 17 residues. Germline loops: CDR1 MDHEN, CDR2 SYDVKM. Trimming removed 3 bases from V and 3 bases from J, with 15 bases in between. The CDR3 reads CASSLVGAGGGANVLTF. The CDR3 DNA reads as TGTGCCAGCAGTTTGGTGGGGGCAGGTGGTGGGGCCAACGTCCTGACTTTC.